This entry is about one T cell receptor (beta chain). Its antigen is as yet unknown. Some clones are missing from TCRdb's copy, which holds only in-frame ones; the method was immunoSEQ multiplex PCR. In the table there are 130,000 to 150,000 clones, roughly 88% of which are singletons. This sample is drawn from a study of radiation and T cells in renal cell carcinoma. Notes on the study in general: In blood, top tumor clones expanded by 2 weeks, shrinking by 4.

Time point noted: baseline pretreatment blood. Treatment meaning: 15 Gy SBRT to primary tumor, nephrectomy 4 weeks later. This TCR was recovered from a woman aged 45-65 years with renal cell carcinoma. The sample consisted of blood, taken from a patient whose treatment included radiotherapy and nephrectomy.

The CDR3: CSARQGYEQFF. CDR3 nucleotides: TGCAGTGCTAGACAGGGCTATGAGCAGTTCTTC. V gene TRBV20-1 combines with J gene TRBJ2-1; a possible D gene is TRBD1 (5 bases). CDR1 and CDR2 (germline): DFQATT, SNEGSKA (reference sequence). This CDR3 contains 11 residues. V shed 2 bases and J shed 8 bases, with 7 bases lying between them.